This TCR beta chain was sequenced in a study of cytomegalovirus exposure and HLA in healthy donors. Across the study: Clustering assigned about four fifths of the approximately 370 genotyped donors to the Caucasian-associated ancestry cluster.

PCR amplification relied on 60 Vbeta primers (plus 13 Jbeta primers). Authors' analysis steps: Per a later analysis, the number of unique TCR beta chains was about 80 million, of which 9 million to 14 million were shared. Profiled with immunoSEQ multiplex PCR; TCRdb holds only in-frame clones, not every one. V, J and clone size derive from that table, while D and trimming were established from the DNA sequence. Altogether 110,000 or so clones are present, approximately 80% being singletons, with the ten largest covering approximately 5%. Though nominally healthy at sampling, donors likely had unrecorded immune exposures. The CDR3 is 14 amino acids. Trimming left V 1 base short and J 8 bases short, with 12 bases between. The germline V gene encodes CDR1 LGHNA and CDR2 YNFKEQ.

The V call is TRBV4-2, the J call TRBJ1-5; D gene uncertain. This TCR derives from a young woman in good health and CMV-seropositive. Sample: PBMCs. DNA of the CDR3: TGTGCCAGCAGCCAAGTGGGATACGGGAAGCCCCAGCATTTT. Its protein is CASSQVGYGKPQHF.